The sequence of this T cell receptor (beta chain) was determined in a study of T cell responses to AZD1222 COVID-19 vaccine. Study-level information: Pooling covered second doses at about 4 or about 12 weeks. Study outcomes and limitations: White British donors predominated, females outnumbered males, and clonal diversity was possibly underestimated. CD4 TCRs covered the whole spike, strongest at regions 160-218 and 743-854. Seropositive AZD1222 recipients at baseline numbered only five to seven.

Germline V gene sequence: CDR1 GTSNPN, CDR2 SVGIG (reference sequence). The CDR3 loop spans 12 amino acids. V dropped 4 bases and J dropped 3 bases, with 7 bases sitting between them. Notes on this clone: Antigen specificity is unknown.

Some clones are missing from TCRdb's copy, which holds only in-frame ones; the method was immunoSEQ multiplex PCR. This table has some 22,000 clones, roughly 82% appearing once. This TCR was recovered from an adult in good health. The material was peripheral blood, obtained on day 0 of AZD1222 vaccination. The V call is TRBV30, the J call TRBJ2-4; a weak D match, TRBD2 (5 bases). This CDR3 reads CAWTRGKNIQYF. The CDR3 region has the DNA TGTGCCTGGACCCGGGGCAAAAACATTCAGTACTTC. Based on the CDR3 plus reference TRBV30 and TRBJ2-4, the full variable domain is SQTIHQWPATLVQPVGSPLSLECTVEGTSNPNLYWYRQAAGRGLQLLFYSVGIGQISSEVPQNLSASRPQDRQFILSSKKLLLSDSGFYLCAWTRGKNIQYFGAGTRLSVL.